This passage covers 2 T cell receptor beta chains from one sample sequenced in a study of cytomegalovirus exposure and HLA in healthy donors. Amplification used 60 Vbeta primers and 13 Jbeta primers. Clones were sequenced by immunoSEQ multiplex PCR, and TCRdb holds only the in-frame ones, with some missing. The table lists roughly 140,000 clones, about three quarters of them singletons. Sequenced sample: PBMCs. Receptor source: a young man in good health and CMV-seronegative.

The chain employs TRBV7-2 and TRBJ2-7, with 9 bases aligning to TRBD1. The CDR3 contains 15 residues. Looked up from germline, CDR1 is SGHTA and CDR2 is FQGNSA. The V segment lost 2 bases and the J segment 3 bases; nucleotides outside the gene matches: 5. For the CDR3, the DNA is TGTGCCAGCAGCTTAAGGCTGGGACAGGGCTACGAGCAGTACTTC. Amino acid sequence: CASSLRLGQGYEQYF. The variable domain in full, with the rest retrieved from reference TRBV7-2 and TRBJ2-7, is GAGVSQSPSNKVTEKGKDVELRCDPISGHTALYWYRQSLGQGLEFLIYFQGNSAPDKSGLPSDRFSAERTGGSVSTLTIQRTQQEDSAVYLCASSLRLGQGYEQYFGPGTRLTVT.

Notes on this clone: A read error may produce the germline difference seen at one junction end. The V gene is TRBV7-9, the J gene TRBJ1-2, with 9 bases identical to TRBD1. Looked up from germline, CDR1 is SEHNR and CDR2 is FQNEAQ (reference sequence). The CDR3 is 17 residues long. CDR3 in amino acids: CSSSPSPLQGARYGYTF. The CDR3 bases are TGTTCCAGCAGTCCATCCCCCCTACAGGGGGCACGCTATGGCTACACCTTC.